The entry below describes one TCR beta chain. Its matching antigen is unknown. Germline V gene lookup returns CDR1 SGHKS and CDR2 YYEKEE (reference sequence). V was shortened by 0 bases and J by 2 bases, with 12 bases between the two germline ends. This CDR3 has 16 amino acids. The assay used was immunoSEQ (version v3.0), run at survey level. Generated by immunoSEQ multiplex PCR, the TCRdb table keeps only in-frame clones and is missing some. The table has tens of thousands of clones, roughly 87% seen once. Participants living with HIV all received treatment in the United States. The data derive from a study of long-term antiretroviral therapy in people with HIV. Points from the study as a whole: Repertoire dominance by clones expanded before ART was seen at all time points. Although diversity increased after ART, it remained lower than in transplant donor controls.

The sequence came from a man aged 50 to 59 with HIV. The chain joins TRBV5-5 to TRBJ1-5, with D perhaps matching TRBD1 (5 bases). This specimen consisted of unsorted PBMCs, obtained 0.3 years after starting antiretroviral therapy. DNA of the CDR3: TGTGCCAGCAGCTTGGCAATACTAGGGGGCAATCAGCCCCAGCATTTT. It encodes CASSLAILGGNQPQHF.